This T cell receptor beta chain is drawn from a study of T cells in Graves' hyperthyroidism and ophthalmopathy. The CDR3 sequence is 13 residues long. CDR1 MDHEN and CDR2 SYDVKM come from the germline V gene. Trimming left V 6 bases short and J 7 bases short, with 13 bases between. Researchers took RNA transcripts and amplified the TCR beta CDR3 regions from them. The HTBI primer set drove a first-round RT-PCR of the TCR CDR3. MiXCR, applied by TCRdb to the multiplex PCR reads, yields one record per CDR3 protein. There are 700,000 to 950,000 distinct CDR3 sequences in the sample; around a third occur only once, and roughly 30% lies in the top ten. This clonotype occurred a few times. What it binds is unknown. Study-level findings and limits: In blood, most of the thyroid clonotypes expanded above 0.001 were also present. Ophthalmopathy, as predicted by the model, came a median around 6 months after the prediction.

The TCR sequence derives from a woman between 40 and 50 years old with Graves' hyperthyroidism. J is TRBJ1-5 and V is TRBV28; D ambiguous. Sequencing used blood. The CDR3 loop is CASSLPPGQPQHF. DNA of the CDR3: TGTGCCAGCAGCCTCCCGCCGGGGCAGCCCCAGCATTTT.